The rows below give T cell receptor beta chains drawn from one sample of a study of beta chain features in type 1 diabetes. The repertoire was sequenced with immunoSEQ multiplex PCR; TCRdb's copy has only in-frame clones and lacks some. The table records some 330,000 clones, 11% of them present only once. The sequenced material came from naive CD4+ T cells from blood. The receptor source for this set is a woman aged 30 to 39 in good health. Both conserved end residues are part of each CDR3. D genes are given only for firm matches. Size values are once, few and many counts, or a class for expanded clones, and some rows have none.

V	D	size	J	CDR3	DNA
TRBV9	-	few	TRBJ2-1	CASSGGGGTEMQFF	TGTGCCAGCAGCGGGGGCGGCGGGACCGAAATGCAGTTCTTC
TRBV25-1	-	few	TRBJ2-7	CASSDDGGDRSYEQYF	TGTGCCAGCAGTGATGACGGAGGGGACAGAAGCTACGAGCAGTACTTC
TRBV19	-	-	TRBJ1-5	CASMGSGVNQPQHF	TGTGCCAGTATGGGATCGGGGGTCAATCAGCCCCAGCATTTT
TRBV6-4	TRBD2	-	TRBJ2-2	CASSREENTGELFF	TGTGCCAGCAGTCGGGAGGAAAACACCGGGGAGCTGTTTTTT
TRBV18	-	-	TRBJ2-1	CASSGGTVQRQFF	TGTGCCAGCTCAGGCGGGACGGTCCAACGGCAGTTCTTC
TRBV11-2	-	-	TRBJ2-6	CASSLVGLFSGANVLTF	TGTGCCAGCAGCTTAGTTGGACTGTTCTCTGGGGCCAACGTCCTGACTTTC
TRBV28	TRBD1	few	TRBJ1-2	CASSRPDRVYGYTF	TGTGCCAGCAGCCGACCGGACAGGGTTTATGGCTACACCTTC
TRBV2	TRBD1	-	TRBJ1-4	CASIQDRVNNEKLFF	TGTGCCAGCATCCAGGACAGGGTAAACAATGAAAAACTGTTTTTT
TRBV2	TRBD2	few	TRBJ2-1	CASETSGTYNEQFF	TGTGCCAGCGAGACTAGCGGGACATACAATGAGCAGTTCTTC
TRBV29-1	TRBD1	-	TRBJ2-7	CSVLGQEKFYEQYF	TGCAGCGTTCTGGGACAGGAGAAATTCTACGAGCAGTACTTC
TRBV4-2	TRBD2	few	TRBJ2-3	CASSQDMLAGTRDTQYF	TGTGCCAGCAGCCAAGATATGCTAGCGGGTACTCGAGATACGCAGTATTTT
TRBV5-1	TRBD2	few	TRBJ2-1	CASSTQGGLAGGSSYNEQFF	TGCGCCAGCAGCACACAGGGAGGGCTAGCGGGAGGAAGCTCCTACAATGAGCAGTTCTTC
TRBV5-4	TRBD2	-	TRBJ2-3	CASSPPGRRGDTQYF	TGTGCCAGCAGCCCCCCGGGACGGCGGGGGGATACGCAGTATTTT
TRBV9	TRBD1	-	TRBJ2-1	CASRTEAGTDYNEQFF	TGTGCCAGCAGGACGGAGGCCGGGACAGACTACAATGAGCAGTTCTTC
TRBV4-3	TRBD2	few	TRBJ2-3	CASSLQREGGDTQYF	TGCGCCAGCAGCCTCCAGCGGGAGGGTGGAGATACGCAGTATTTT
TRBV7-6	TRBD2	few	TRBJ2-7	CASSLVAGGDYEQYF	TGTGCCAGCAGCTTAGTAGCGGGAGGCGACTACGAGCAGTACTTC
TRBV19	TRBD1	few	TRBJ2-7	CASSIAGQGALEQYF	TGTGCCAGTAGTATAGCCGGACAGGGGGCGCTGGAGCAGTACTTC
TRBV4-3	TRBD2	few	TRBJ2-1	CASSQDMREGEQFF	TGCGCCAGCAGCCAAGATATGCGGGAGGGTGAGCAGTTCTTC
TRBV14	-	-	TRBJ2-2	CASSQVGGFTGELFF	TGTGCCAGCAGCCAAGTCGGAGGGTTTACCGGGGAGCTGTTTTTT
TRBV9	TRBD2	-	TRBJ2-1	CASSAVGGEGSEQFF	TGTGCCAGCAGTGCCGTGGGGGGGGAGGGGTCTGAGCAGTTCTTC
TRBV30	-	few	TRBJ1-4	CAWSPEATNEKLFF	TGTGCCTGGAGTCCGGAGGCTACTAATGAAAAACTGTTTTTT
TRBV9	-	few	TRBJ2-2	CASSVALSVNTGELFF	TGTGCCAGCAGCGTAGCCCTTAGCGTGAACACCGGGGAGCTGTTTTTT
TRBV28	TRBD2	-	TRBJ2-1	CASSPLGLAGRNEQFF	TGTGCCAGCAGTCCTCTGGGACTAGCGGGACGAAATGAGCAGTTCTTC
TRBV9	-	few	TRBJ2-2	CASSVGRGPGELFF	TGTGCCAGCAGCGTTGGAAGGGGCCCCGGGGAGCTGTTTTTT
TRBV6-1	TRBD2	once	TRBJ2-1	CASSITSDPYNEQFF	TGTGCCAGCAGTATAACTAGCGACCCCTACAATGAGCAGTTCTTC
TRBV7-9	-	-	TRBJ1-2	CASSLGAGYGYTF	TGTGCCAGCAGCTTAGGGGCAGGTTATGGCTACACCTTC